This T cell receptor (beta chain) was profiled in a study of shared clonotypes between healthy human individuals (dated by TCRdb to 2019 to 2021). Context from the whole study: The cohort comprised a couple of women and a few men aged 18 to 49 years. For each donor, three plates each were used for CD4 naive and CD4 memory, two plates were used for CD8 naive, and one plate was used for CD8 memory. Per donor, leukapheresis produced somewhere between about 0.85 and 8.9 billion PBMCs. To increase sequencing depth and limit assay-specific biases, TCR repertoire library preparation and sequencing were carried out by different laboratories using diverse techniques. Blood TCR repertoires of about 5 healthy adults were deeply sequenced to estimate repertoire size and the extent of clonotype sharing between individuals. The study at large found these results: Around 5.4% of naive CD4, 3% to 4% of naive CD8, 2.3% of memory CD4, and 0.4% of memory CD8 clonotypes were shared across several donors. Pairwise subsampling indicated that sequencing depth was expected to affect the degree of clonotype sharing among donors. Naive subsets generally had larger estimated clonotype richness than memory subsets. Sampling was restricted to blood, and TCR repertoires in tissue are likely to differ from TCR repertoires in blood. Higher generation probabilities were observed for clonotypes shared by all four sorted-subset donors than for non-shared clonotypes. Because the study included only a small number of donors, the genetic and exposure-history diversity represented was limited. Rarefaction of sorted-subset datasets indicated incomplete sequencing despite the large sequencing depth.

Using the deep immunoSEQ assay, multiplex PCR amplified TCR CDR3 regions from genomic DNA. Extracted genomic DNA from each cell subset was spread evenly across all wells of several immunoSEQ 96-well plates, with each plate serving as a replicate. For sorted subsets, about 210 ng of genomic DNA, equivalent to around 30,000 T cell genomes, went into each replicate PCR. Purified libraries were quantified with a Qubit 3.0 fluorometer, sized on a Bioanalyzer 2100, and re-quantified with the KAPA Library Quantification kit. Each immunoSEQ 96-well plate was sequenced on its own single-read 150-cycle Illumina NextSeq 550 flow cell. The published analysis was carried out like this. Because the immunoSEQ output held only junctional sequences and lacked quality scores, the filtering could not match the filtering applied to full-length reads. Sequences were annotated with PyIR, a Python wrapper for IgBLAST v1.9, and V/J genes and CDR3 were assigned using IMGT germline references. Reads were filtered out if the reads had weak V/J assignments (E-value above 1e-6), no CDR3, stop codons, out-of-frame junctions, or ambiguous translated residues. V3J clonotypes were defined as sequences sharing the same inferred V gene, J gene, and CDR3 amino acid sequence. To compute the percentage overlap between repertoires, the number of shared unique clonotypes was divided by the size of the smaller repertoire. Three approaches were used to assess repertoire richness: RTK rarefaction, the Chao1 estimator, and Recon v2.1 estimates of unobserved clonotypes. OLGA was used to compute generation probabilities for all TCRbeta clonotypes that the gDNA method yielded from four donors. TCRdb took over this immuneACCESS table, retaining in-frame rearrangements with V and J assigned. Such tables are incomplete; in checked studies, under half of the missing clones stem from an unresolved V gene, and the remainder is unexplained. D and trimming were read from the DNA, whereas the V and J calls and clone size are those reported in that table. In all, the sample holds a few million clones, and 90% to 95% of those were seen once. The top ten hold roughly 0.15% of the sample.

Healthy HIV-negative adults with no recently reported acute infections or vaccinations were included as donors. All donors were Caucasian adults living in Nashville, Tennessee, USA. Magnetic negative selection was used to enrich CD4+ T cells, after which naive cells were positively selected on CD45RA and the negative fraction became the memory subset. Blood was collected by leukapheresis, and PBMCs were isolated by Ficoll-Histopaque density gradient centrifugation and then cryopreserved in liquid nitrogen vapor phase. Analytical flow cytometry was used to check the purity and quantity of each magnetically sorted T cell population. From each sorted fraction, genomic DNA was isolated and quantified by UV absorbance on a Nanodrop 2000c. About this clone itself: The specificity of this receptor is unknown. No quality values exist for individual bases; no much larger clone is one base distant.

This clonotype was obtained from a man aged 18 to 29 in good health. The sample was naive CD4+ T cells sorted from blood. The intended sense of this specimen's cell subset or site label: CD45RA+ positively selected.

The DNA is TGTGCCAGCAGCTTAGACGCCCTAGCGGGGGGGCCCAGGAAGACCCAGTACTTC. Its protein product is CASSLDALAGGPRKTQYF. The V gene is TRBV7-2 and the J gene is TRBJ2-5, and 12 junction bases match TRBD2. The germline V and J ends show losses of 1 base and 6 bases respectively, and no gene match explains 12 bases of the junction. The CDR3 numbers 18 residues from cysteine through phenylalanine. The only DNA kept is the CDR3, 54 bases in frame from the first base. The germline V gene specifies SGHTA as CDR1 and FQGNSA as CDR2.